These T cell receptor beta chains were read from a single sample in a study of cytomegalovirus exposure and HLA in healthy donors. The method was immunoSEQ multiplex PCR; TCRdb's version includes in-frame clones alone and lacks a portion of them. Altogether 140,000 or so clones are present, about three fifths being singletons, with the ten largest covering 1.8%. Sequencing was carried out using PBMCs. The receptors were gathered from a male donor in good health and CMV-seronegative. The conserved cysteine and the conserved F or W are not part of the CDR3 here.

cdr3_aa,v_call,j_call
ASSGSGTENTEAF,TRBV10-1,TRBJ1-1
ASSFFGGQETQY,TRBV7-9,TRBJ2-5
ASSLVLADQETQY,TRBV5-6,TRBJ2-5
ASKFSGTNYGYT,TRBV5-1,TRBJ1-2
ASFPGRGGGGNEQF,TRBV7-2,TRBJ2-1
ASSIGQAHYGYT,TRBV19,TRBJ1-2
ASSQPGLGYNEQF,TRBV4-3,TRBJ2-1
ASSRDRGYEQF,TRBV6-5,TRBJ2-1
ASSLGSQETQY,TRBV7-2,TRBJ2-5
ASSLSRYNEQF,TRBV28,TRBJ2-1
ASSRAGGYGYT,TRBV28,TRBJ1-2
ASSWGLQGKLF,TRBV6-6,TRBJ1-4
ASSGSRNEQF,TRBV25-1,TRBJ2-1
ASSQGVAYNEQF,TRBV25-1,TRBJ2-1
AIGTGGYYEQY,TRBV25-1,.
ASSPLPGQLLYGNTIY,TRBV18,TRBJ1-3
AISESSISGGPLDEQF,TRBV10-3,TRBJ2-1
ASSLGGPYNSPLH,TRBV7-6,TRBJ1-6
ASTVVSDTQY,TRBV7-9,TRBJ2-3
ASSQLQGGDEQF,TRBV7-9,TRBJ2-1